Listed below are T cell receptor beta chains from one sample, sequenced in a study of glioma-infiltrating T cells. TCRdb used MiXCR to reprocess the multiplex PCR reads, holding one entry per CDR3 protein. Altogether about 140,000 distinct CDR3 sequences are present, about 39% being singletons, with the ten largest covering roughly 20%. Sequencing used glioma tissue, nonneoplastic brain tissue, or PBMCs (not recorded which). Receptors were obtained from a human donor with low-grade glioma or glioblastoma, undergoing nonglioma brain surgery, or in good health (not recorded which). Both conserved end residues are part of each CDR3. A D gene is named only where the DNA matches it firmly. Not all rows give a size; the values are once, few, many and, for expanded clones, a class.

cdr3_aa	cdr3_nt	d_call	v_call	j_call	clone_size
CSARTAGQNTEDFF	TGCAGTGCTAGAACAGCAGGGCAGAACACTGAAGATTTCTTT	.	TRBV20-1	TRBJ1-1	.
CSVAMTGFDYEQYF	TGCAGCGTCGCCATGACAGGTTTCGACTACGAGCAGTACTTC	.	TRBV29-1	TRBJ2-7	.
CASSRGGGVHGYTF	TGCGCCAGCAGCCGGGGGGGAGGAGTTCATGGCTACACCTTC	.	TRBV4-3	TRBJ1-2	.
CSARRGQGRDEQFF	TGCAGTGCTAGACGGGGACAGGGTCGTGATGAGCAGTTCTTC	TRBD1	TRBV20-1	TRBJ2-1	few
CASSPTGRMETF	TGTGCCAGCAGTCCCACGGGACGGATGGAGACCTTC	.	TRBV6-2/TRBV6-3	TRBJ1-2	.
CASSLETSGYNEQFF	TGTGCCAGCAGCTTAGAAACGTCCGGCTACAATGAGCAGTTCTTC	.	TRBV11-1	TRBJ2-1	.
CASRPQGTQYF	TGTGCCAGCAGGCCCCAAGGGACCCAGTACTTC	.	TRBV2	TRBJ2-5	.
CSAREIRDKREYF	TGCAGTGCTAGAGAAATCCGGGACAAGAGAGAGTACTTC	.	TRBV20-1	TRBJ2-4	few
CPSSQETGLAYQETQYF	TGTCCCAGCAGCCAAGAGACAGGACTAGCGTATCAAGAGACCCAGTACTTC	TRBD2	TRBV3-1	TRBJ2-5	.
CASSPWDRVAYEQYF	TGCGCCAGCAGCCCCTGGGACAGGGTCGCTTACGAGCAGTACTTC	TRBD1	TRBV4-3	TRBJ2-7	.
CASSFKGGTANTGELFF	TGCGCCAGCAGCTTTAAGGGCGGGACAGCGAACACCGGGGAGCTGTTTTTT	.	TRBV4-1	TRBJ2-2	few
CASSPGIQVNYGYTF	TGTGCCAGCAGCCCTGGAATACAGGTTAACTATGGCTACACCTTC	.	TRBV28	TRBJ1-2	.
CASSLIGDRSTQYF	TGTGCCAGCAGCTTAATTGGAGACAGATCGACCCAGTACTTC	.	TRBV7-9	TRBJ2-5	many
CASSVSQHPDTQYF	TGTGCCAGCAGCGTTTCACAACACCCAGATACGCAGTATTTT	.	TRBV7-3	TRBJ2-3	.
CATSLDRLAGNEQFF	TGTGCCACCAGCTTAGACAGACTAGCAGGAAATGAGCAGTTCTTC	TRBD2	TRBV7-9	TRBJ2-1	.
CASSLGTGYEAFF	TGTGCCAGCAGCTTAGGGACAGGGTATGAAGCTTTCTTT	TRBD1	TRBV7-3	TRBJ1-1	few
CSASSGFSYEQYF	TGCAGTGCTAGTAGCGGGTTCTCCTACGAGCAGTACTTC	TRBD2	TRBV20-1	TRBJ2-7	few
CASSSQRGYGYTF	TGTGCCAGCAGTTCGCAGCGGGGCTATGGCTACACCTTC	.	TRBV6-1	TRBJ1-2	.
CASSPREAGGGDEQFF	TGTGCCAGCAGCCCCCGGGAGGCGGGGGGGGGAGATGAGCAGTTCTTC	TRBD2	TRBV4-2	TRBJ2-1	once
CASSLTSRSSYNEQFF	TGTGCCAGCAGCTTGACTAGCAGGAGCTCCTACAATGAGCAGTTCTTC	TRBD2	TRBV7-6	TRBJ2-1	.
CASSENTVYGYTF	TGTGCCAGCAGTGAAAACACAGTCTACGGCTACACCTTC	.	TRBV6-1	TRBJ1-2	.
CASSLNTDMNTEAFF	TGTGCCAGCAGCCTGAACACTGATATGAACACTGAAGCTTTCTTT	.	TRBV7-2	TRBJ1-1	few
CASSQDRLGTEAFF	TGTGCCAGCAGCCAAGACAGATTGGGCACTGAAGCTTTCTTT	.	TRBV4-2	TRBJ1-1	few
CASSQVGTLAHTDTQYF	TGCGCCAGCAGCCAAGTGGGAACTCTTGCCCACACAGATACGCAGTATTTT	.	TRBV4-1	TRBJ2-3	.
CSALRNSNLREQYF	TGCAGTGCTCTAAGGAACTCCAACCTGCGCGAGCAGTACTTC	.	TRBV20-1	TRBJ2-7	.
CAISVLAGVSGTQYF	TGTGCCATCAGTGTGCTAGCGGGAGTTTCTGGTACGCAGTATTTT	TRBD2	TRBV10-3	TRBJ2-3	.
CASSLQMVPDTQYF	TGTGCCAGCAGCTTGCAGATGGTCCCAGATACGCAGTATTTT	.	TRBV5-4	TRBJ2-3	.
CASSSLIAGPYEQYF	TGTGCCAGCAGTTCCCTGATAGCGGGGCCCTACGAGCAGTACTTC	TRBD2	TRBV27	TRBJ2-7	.
CASSYRGETQYF	TGTGCCAGTAGTTACAGGGGAGAGACCCAGTACTTC	TRBD1	TRBV19	TRBJ2-5	few
CASSEGNNSPLHF	TGTGCCAGCAGCGAGGGCAATAATTCACCCCTCCACTTT	.	TRBV9	TRBJ1-6	.
CASTPWGALEQYF	TGTGCCAGCACCCCCTGGGGAGCCCTCGAGCAGTACTTC	.	TRBV6-1	TRBJ2-7	.
CASSLRQGLEQYF	TGTGCCAGCAGCTTACGGCAGGGACTCGAGCAGTACTTC	.	TRBV7-9	TRBJ2-7	.
CASSYNRKETQYF	TGTGCCAGCAGTTACAACAGGAAAGAGACCCAGTACTTC	.	TRBV6-6	TRBJ2-5	.
CASSLRGTLGRNEQFF	TGTGCCAGCAGCTTACGTGGGACGCTGGGGAGAAATGAGCAGTTCTTC	.	TRBV6-1	TRBJ2-1	few
CSAPGGTYVTDTQYF	TGCAGTGCCCCAGGGGGGACATACGTAACAGATACGCAGTATTTT	.	TRBV20-1	TRBJ2-3	.
CASGQTAQETQYF	TGCGCCAGCGGACAAACAGCCCAAGAGACCCAGTACTTC	.	TRBV4-1	TRBJ2-5	few
CAWGRGSSTDTQYF	TGTGCCTGGGGGAGAGGATCCAGCACAGATACGCAGTATTTT	.	TRBV30	TRBJ2-3	.
CASSDSPVKKTQYF	TGTGCCAGCAGTGACTCTCCAGTTAAGAAGACCCAGTACTTC	.	TRBV6-4	TRBJ2-5	.
CASSKTTDTQYF	TGTGCCAGCAGTAAGACCACAGATACGCAGTATTTT	.	TRBV27	TRBJ2-3	many
CASSLVSSSTDTQYF	TGTGCCAGCAGCTTGGTGTCCTCTAGCACAGATACGCAGTATTTT	.	TRBV4-2	TRBJ2-3	.
CASSLYGLEQFF	TGTGCCAGCAGCTTGTACGGGTTAGAGCAGTTCTTC	.	TRBV5-6	TRBJ2-1	.
CASSDGSTQDTQYF	TGTGCCAGCAGTGACGGAAGTACCCAAGATACGCAGTATTTT	.	TRBV6-1	TRBJ2-3	many
CASSFGLAGGPREQYF	TGTGCCAGCAGTTTCGGACTAGCGGGAGGGCCGAGGGAGCAGTACTTC	TRBD2	TRBV27	TRBJ2-7	few
CSASGRGTDTQYF	TGCAGTGCTAGCGGGAGGGGTACAGATACGCAGTATTTT	TRBD2	TRBV20-1	TRBJ2-3	.
CAISEPGYEQYF	TGTGCCATCAGTGAGCCTGGGTACGAGCAGTACTTC	.	TRBV10-3	TRBJ2-7	once
CASSQGGGRSYEQYF	TGCGCCAGCAGCCAAGGCGGCGGGCGCTCCTACGAGCAGTACTTC	.	TRBV4-1	TRBJ2-7	few
CASSLRLAYEQYF	TGCGCCAGCAGCCTACGACTAGCTTACGAGCAGTACTTC	TRBD2	TRBV4-3	TRBJ2-7	.
CASNRDSTDTQYF	TGTGCCAGCAATAGGGACAGCACAGATACGCAGTATTTT	.	TRBV2	TRBJ2-3	few
CASSFAQRGINQPQHF	TGCGCCAGCAGTTTCGCGCAGAGGGGTATCAATCAGCCCCAGCATTTT	.	TRBV6-5	TRBJ1-5	.
CASSRGGGSGNGEQYF	TGTGCCAGCAGCCGAGGGGGAGGTAGCGGGAACGGAGAGCAGTACTTC	TRBD2	TRBV7-2	TRBJ2-7	once
CASSLGVRGGNTIYF	TGTGCCAGCAGCTTAGGCGTCAGAGGTGGAAACACCATATATTTT	.	TRBV7-2	TRBJ1-3	.